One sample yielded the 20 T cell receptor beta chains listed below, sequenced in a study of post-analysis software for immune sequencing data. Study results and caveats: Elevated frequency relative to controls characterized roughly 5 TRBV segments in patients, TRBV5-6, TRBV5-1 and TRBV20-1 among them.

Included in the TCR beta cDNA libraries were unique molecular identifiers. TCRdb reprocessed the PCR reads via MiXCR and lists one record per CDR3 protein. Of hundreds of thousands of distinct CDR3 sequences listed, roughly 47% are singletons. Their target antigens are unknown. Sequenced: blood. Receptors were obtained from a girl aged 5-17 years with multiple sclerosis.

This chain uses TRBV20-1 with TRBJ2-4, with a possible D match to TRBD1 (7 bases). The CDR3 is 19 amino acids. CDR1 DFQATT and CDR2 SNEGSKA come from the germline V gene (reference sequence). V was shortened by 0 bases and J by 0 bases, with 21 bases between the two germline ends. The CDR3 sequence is CSARDLTSQGGLAKNIQYF. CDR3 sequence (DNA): TGCAGTGCTAGAGATCTTACGAGTCAGGGGGGCCTAGCCAAAAACATTCAGTACTTC.

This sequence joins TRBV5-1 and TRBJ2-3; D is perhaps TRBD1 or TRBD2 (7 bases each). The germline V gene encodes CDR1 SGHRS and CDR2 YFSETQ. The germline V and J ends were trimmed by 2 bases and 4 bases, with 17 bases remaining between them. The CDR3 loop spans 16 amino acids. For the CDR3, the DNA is TGCGCCAGCAGCTTCCTGGGAGCAGGGGGGGCAGATACGCAGTATTTT. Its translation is CASSFLGAGGADTQYF.

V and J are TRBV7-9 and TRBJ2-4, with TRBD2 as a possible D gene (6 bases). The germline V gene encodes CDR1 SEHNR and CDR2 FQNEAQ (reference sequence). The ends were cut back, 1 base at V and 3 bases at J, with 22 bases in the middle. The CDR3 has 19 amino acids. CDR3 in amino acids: CASSLEPAGQPRGKNIQYF. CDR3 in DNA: TGTGCCAGCAGCTTAGAGCCAGCGGGCCAACCCCGAGGCAAAAACATTCAGTACTTC.

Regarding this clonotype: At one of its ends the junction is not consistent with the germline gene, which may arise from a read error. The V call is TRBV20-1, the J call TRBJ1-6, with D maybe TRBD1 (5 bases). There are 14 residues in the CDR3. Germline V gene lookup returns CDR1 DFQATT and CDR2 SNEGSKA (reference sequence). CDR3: CSAIAGRLNSPLHF. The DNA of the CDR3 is TGCAGCGCTATAGCGGGACGGTTGAATTCACCCCTCCACTTT.

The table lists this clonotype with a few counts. The CDR3 protein is CASSFTSGRAAGANVLTF. In DNA form, the CDR3 reads TGTGCCAGCAGCTTTACTAGCGGGAGGGCCGCTGGGGCCAACGTCCTGACTTTC. The gene calls are TRBV7-9 and TRBJ2-6; TRBD2 aligns across 13 bases. The V segment lost 3 bases and the J segment 2 bases; nucleotides outside the gene matches: 4. CDR1 and CDR2 from the germline V gene are SEHNR and FQNEAQ (reference sequence). CDR3 length: 18 residues.

CDR3: CASSLSGRGSNQPQHF. The CDR3 bases are TGTGCCAGCAGCTTAAGTGGCAGGGGAAGCAATCAGCCCCAGCATTTT. This rearrangement joins TRBV7-9 to TRBJ1-5; the D gene is possibly TRBD1 (6 bases). Germline lookup yields CDR1 SEHNR and CDR2 FQNEAQ (reference sequence). The CDR3 sequence is 16 residues long. The germline V and J ends were trimmed by 2 bases and 1 base, with 12 bases remaining between them.

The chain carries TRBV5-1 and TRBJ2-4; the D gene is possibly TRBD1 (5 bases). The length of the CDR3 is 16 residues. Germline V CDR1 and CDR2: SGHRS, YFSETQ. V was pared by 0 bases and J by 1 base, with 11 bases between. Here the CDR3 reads CASSLAPGMAKNIQYF. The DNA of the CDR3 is TGCGCCAGCAGCTTGGCCCCAGGGATGGCCAAAAACATTCAGTACTTC.

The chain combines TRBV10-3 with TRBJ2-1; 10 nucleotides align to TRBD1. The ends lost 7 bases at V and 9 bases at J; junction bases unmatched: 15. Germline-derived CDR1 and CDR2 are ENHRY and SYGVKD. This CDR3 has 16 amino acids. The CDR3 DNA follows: TGTGCCATCACCCCAGCTGGGGACAGGGGAGAGGGTGAGCAGTTCTTC. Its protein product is CAITPAGDRGEGEQFF.

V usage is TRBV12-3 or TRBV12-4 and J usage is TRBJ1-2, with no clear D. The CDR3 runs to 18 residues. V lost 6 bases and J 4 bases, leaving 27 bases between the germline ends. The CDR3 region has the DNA TGTGCCAGCAGGGGTAGCCAGAGTAAATGGTTGGGTCGCTATGGCTACACCTTC. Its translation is CASRGSQSKWLGRYGYTF.

As DNA, the CDR3 is TGTGCCAGCAGTTTCGGTCAGGGGTACCAAGAGACCCAGTACTTC. It codes for CASSFGQGYQETQYF. V and J are TRBV12-3 or TRBV12-4 and TRBJ2-5; weak D call: TRBD1 (6 bases). Between the trimmed V and J ends, which lost 3 bases and 0 bases, there was a span of 11 bases. This CDR3 has 15 amino acids.

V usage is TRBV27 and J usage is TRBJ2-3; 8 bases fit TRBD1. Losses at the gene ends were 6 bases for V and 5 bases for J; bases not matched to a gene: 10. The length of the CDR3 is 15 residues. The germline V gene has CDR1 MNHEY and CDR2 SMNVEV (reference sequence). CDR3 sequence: CASRYRGFKGDTQYF. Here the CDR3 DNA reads TGTGCCAGCAGGTACAGGGGGTTCAAGGGAGATACGCAGTATTTT.

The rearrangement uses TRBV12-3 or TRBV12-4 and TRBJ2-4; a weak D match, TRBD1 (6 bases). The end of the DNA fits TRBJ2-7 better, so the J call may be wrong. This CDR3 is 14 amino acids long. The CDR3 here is CASSSSYREYEQYF. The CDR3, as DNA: TGTGCCAGCAGTTCAAGCTACAGGGAGTACGAGCAGTACTTC.

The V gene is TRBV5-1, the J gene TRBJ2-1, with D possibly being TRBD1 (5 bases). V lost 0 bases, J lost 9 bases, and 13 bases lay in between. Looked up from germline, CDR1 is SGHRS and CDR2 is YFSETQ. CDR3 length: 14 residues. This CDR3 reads CASSLEQGYSEQFF. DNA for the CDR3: TGCGCCAGCAGCTTGGAGCAGGGTTATAGTGAGCAGTTCTTC.

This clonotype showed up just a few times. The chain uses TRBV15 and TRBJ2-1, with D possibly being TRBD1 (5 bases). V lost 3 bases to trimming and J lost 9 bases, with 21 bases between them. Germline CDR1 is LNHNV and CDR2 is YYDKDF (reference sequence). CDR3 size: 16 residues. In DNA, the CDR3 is TGTGCCACCAGCAGCCCCCCCCAGGGCGTTTATCTTGAGCAGTTCTTC. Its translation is CATSSPPQGVYLEQFF.

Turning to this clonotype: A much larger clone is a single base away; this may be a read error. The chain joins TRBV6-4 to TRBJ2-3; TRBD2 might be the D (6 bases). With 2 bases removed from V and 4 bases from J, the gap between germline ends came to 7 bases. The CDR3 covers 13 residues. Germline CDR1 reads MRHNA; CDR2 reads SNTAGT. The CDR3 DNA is TGTGCCAGCAGTGACGGGGAGGCAGATACGCAGTATTTT. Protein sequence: CASSDGEADTQYF.

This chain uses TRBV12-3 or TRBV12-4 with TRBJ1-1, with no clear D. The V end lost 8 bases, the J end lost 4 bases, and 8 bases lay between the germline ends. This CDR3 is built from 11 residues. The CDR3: CASQSVTEAFF. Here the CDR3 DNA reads TGTGCCAGCCAGTCGGTCACTGAAGCTTTCTTT.

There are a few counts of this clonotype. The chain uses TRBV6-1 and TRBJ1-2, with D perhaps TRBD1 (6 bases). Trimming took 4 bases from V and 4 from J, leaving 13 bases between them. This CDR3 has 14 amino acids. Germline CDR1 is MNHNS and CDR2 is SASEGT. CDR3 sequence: CASSGITGSYGYTF. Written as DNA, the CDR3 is TGTGCCAGCAGTGGAATAACAGGGTCCTATGGCTACACCTTC.

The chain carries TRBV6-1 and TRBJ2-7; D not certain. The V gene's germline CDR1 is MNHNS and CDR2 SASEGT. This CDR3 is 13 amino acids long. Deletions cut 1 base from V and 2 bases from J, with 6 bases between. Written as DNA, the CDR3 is TGTGCCAGCAGTGAAGGAAGACCCTACGAGCAGTACTTC. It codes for CASSEGRPYEQYF.

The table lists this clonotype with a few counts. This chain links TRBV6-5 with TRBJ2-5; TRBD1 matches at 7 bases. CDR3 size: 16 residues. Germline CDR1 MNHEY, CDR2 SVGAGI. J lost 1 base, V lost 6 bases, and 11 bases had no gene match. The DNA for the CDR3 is TGTGCCAGCAGGTTGACAGGGCTGATGTTCCAAGAGACCCAGTACTTC. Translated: CASRLTGLMFQETQYF.

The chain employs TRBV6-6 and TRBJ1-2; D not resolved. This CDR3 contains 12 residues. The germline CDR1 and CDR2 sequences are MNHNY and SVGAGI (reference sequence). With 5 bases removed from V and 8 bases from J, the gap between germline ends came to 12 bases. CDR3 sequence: CASSQGPEGYTF. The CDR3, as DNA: TGTGCCAGCAGTCAAGGCCCGGAAGGCTACACCTTC.